This is a list of T cell receptor beta chains from one sample in a study of Siglec-9 on CD8 T cells in melanoma. Libraries were prepared by immunoSEQ multiplex PCR; TCRdb keeps only in-frame clonotypes and omits some of them. The repertoire holds roughly 35,000 clones, about 86% seen once, with approximately 2% in the top ten. Sequenced input: Siglec-9- CD8+ T cells sorted from blood. The receptors were gathered from a human donor in good health. Both conserved end residues are part of each CDR3. The D gene is left open where the match is weak. Not every row has a clone size; where given, it reads once, few, many or a size class.

d_gene	v_gene	j_gene	abundance	CDR3nt	CDR3aa
.	TRBV28	TRBJ1-1	.	TGTGCCAGCAGTGGGTGGCAGGTGAGCACTGAAGCTTTCTTT	CASSGWQVSTEAFF
.	TRBV28	TRBJ1-1	.	TGTGCCAGCAGTTTATCGGGGAACACTGAAGCTTTCTTT	CASSLSGNTEAFF
.	TRBV10-3	TRBJ2-3	.	TGTGCCATCAGTGAGCCGACAGAAATCCCAGATACGCAGTATTTT	CAISEPTEIPDTQYF
.	TRBV19	TRBJ1-2	.	TGTGCCACCTCAGAGGCCCGGGAGTTCTATGGCTACACCTTC	CATSEAREFYGYTF
.	TRBV27	TRBJ2-2	.	TGTGCCAGCAGTTCCGCAGGGGAACCGAACACCGGGGAGCTGTTTTTT	CASSSAGEPNTGELFF
.	TRBV5-1	TRBJ2-1	.	TGCGCCAGCAGCTTGGCCGTTGTGGGGGAATCCTACAATGAGCAGTTCTTC	CASSLAVVGESYNEQFF
.	TRBV15	TRBJ1-1	.	TGTGCCACCAGCAGAGATCGGGAGAACACTGAAGCTTTCTTT	CATSRDRENTEAFF
.	TRBV28	TRBJ1-1	.	TGTGCCAGCAGTCCCCCCAGGAACACTGAAGCTTTCTTT	CASSPPRNTEAFF
TRBD2	TRBV7-3	TRBJ2-1	.	TGTGCCAGCAGCTTAATCGGTCTAGCGGGAGGACCGAGCTCCTACAATGAGCAGTTCTTC	CASSLIGLAGGPSSYNEQFF
.	TRBV11-2	TRBJ1-2	.	TGTGCCAGCAGCTCCGGGTGGGACCGGCCGAGTGGCTACACCTTC	CASSSGWDRPSGYTF
TRBD1	TRBV27	TRBJ1-2	.	TGTGCCAGCAGTTTACGAAGGACAGGCTATGGCTACACCTTC	CASSLRRTGYGYTF
.	TRBV4-1	TRBJ2-7	.	TGCGCCAGCAGCCAGATCTCGGGACTGAGAAAGGGGCAGTACTTC	CASSQISGLRKGQYF
.	TRBV2	TRBJ2-7	.	TGTGCCAGCACCCCGGGGCAGCCCCAGACCTACGAGCAGTACTTC	CASTPGQPQTYEQYF
.	TRBV11-2	TRBJ2-1	few	TGTGCCAGCAGCTTAGGAGTTAATGAGCAGTTCTTC	CASSLGVNEQFF
.	TRBV6-5	TRBJ2-5	.	TGTGCCAGCAGTCTACAAGGGACCCAGTACTTC	CASSLQGTQYF
TRBD1	TRBV28	TRBJ1-2	.	TGTGCCAGCAGCTCGACCAGGGAGGGGACAGCTCTTTATGGCTACACCTTC	CASSSTREGTALYGYTF
.	TRBV27	TRBJ1-1	few	TGTGCCAGCAGTAACAGGGAGAACACTGAAGCTTTCTTT	CASSNRENTEAFF
TRBD2	TRBV7-9	TRBJ2-5	once	TGTGCCAGCAGCTTCCCATCTAGCGGTCCAGAGACCCAGTACTTC	CASSFPSSGPETQYF
.	TRBV7-9	TRBJ2-7	.	TGTGCCAGCAGCCCCCCGGGTGGAGGCTCCTACGAGCAGTACTTC	CASSPPGGGSYEQYF
.	TRBV19	TRBJ1-1	.	TGTGCCAGTAGTATTGTTACGGGGTGGAACACTGAAGCTTTCTTT	CASSIVTGWNTEAFF
TRBD1	TRBV19	TRBJ1-2	.	TGTGCCACTTCCGGGAGGTGGGACAGGAATAACTATGGCTACACCTTC	CATSGRWDRNNYGYTF
.	TRBV11-2	TRBJ1-6	.	TGTGCCAGCAGCCGTAAAGATTCACCCCTCCACTTT	CASSRKDSPLHF
.	TRBV18	TRBJ1-1	few	TGTGCCAGCTCCGTACGGGGACCCCCGGAGCCTGAAGCTTTCTTT	CASSVRGPPEPEAFF
.	TRBV5-1	TRBJ1-1	.	TGCGCCAGCAGCTTGGTCACAGGGAATGAAGCTTTCTTT	CASSLVTGNEAFF
TRBD1	TRBV27	TRBJ2-7	.	TGTGCCAGCAGTTTGGTCGGGACAGGTCGCTACGAGCAGTACTTC	CASSLVGTGRYEQYF
TRBD1	TRBV5-4	TRBJ1-3	once	TGTGCCAGCAGCGGGGGACAGGGTGCTGGAAACACCATATATTTT	CASSGGQGAGNTIYF
TRBD2	TRBV25-1	TRBJ2-5	once	TGTGCCAGCAGTGAAAATCCCGGACTAGCGGGAGCAGAGACCCAGTACTTC	CASSENPGLAGAETQYF
.	TRBV5-6	TRBJ2-1	.	TGTGCCAGCAGCTACCCGGGGCCTCGTGAACAGTTCTTC	CASSYPGPREQFF
.	TRBV11-2	TRBJ1-4	.	TGTGCCAGCAGCTTAACAGGGGAAAAACTGTTTTTT	CASSLTGEKLFF
.	TRBV9	TRBJ2-3	.	TGTGCCAGCAGCGAGGGGACGGGCACAGATACGCAGTATTTT	CASSEGTGTDTQYF
TRBD1	TRBV4-1	TRBJ1-6	.	TGCGCCAGCAGGGAGACAGGGTTTAGTTCACCCCTCCACTTT	CASRETGFSSPLHF
.	TRBV7-6	TRBJ2-7	.	TGTGCCAGCAGCCCCGGACCGAACTACGAGCAGTACTTC	CASSPGPNYEQYF
.	TRBV6-5	TRBJ1-1	.	TGTGCCAGCAGCAGAGGACGAAACACTGAAGCTTTCTTT	CASSRGRNTEAFF
.	TRBV5-4	TRBJ1-1	.	TGTGCCAGTCGCCCCGGGGGGATGAACACTGAAGCTTTCTTT	CASRPGGMNTEAFF
TRBD2	TRBV4-2	TRBJ2-5	.	TGTGCCAGCAGCCAAGAGTTAGCGGGGGGGCCTGTGTTGGAGACCCAGTACTTC	CASSQELAGGPVLETQYF
TRBD2	TRBV5-6	TRBJ2-1	.	TGTGCCAGCAGCTTTGCGGGAGCTTTCTACAATGAGCAGTTCTTC	CASSFAGAFYNEQFF
.	TRBV7-9	TRBJ2-3	.	TGTGCCAGCAGCTCATCCCGGACGCAGTATTTT	CASSSSRTQYF
TRBD2	TRBV15	TRBJ2-3	.	TGTGCCACCAGCAGAGAGCAAGCGGGATTCACAGATACGCAGTATTTT	CATSREQAGFTDTQYF
TRBD1	TRBV6-1	TRBJ1-1	.	TGTGCCAACGGGGACAGTGTCACTGAAGCTTTCTTT	CANGDSVTEAFF
.	TRBV29-1	TRBJ2-7	.	TGCAGCGTTGAAGTAGGGGTCGAGCAGTACTTC	CSVEVGVEQYF
.	TRBV30	TRBJ2-7	once	TGTGCCTGGGGGCCGTCCGCCTCCTACGAGCAGTACTTC	CAWGPSASYEQYF